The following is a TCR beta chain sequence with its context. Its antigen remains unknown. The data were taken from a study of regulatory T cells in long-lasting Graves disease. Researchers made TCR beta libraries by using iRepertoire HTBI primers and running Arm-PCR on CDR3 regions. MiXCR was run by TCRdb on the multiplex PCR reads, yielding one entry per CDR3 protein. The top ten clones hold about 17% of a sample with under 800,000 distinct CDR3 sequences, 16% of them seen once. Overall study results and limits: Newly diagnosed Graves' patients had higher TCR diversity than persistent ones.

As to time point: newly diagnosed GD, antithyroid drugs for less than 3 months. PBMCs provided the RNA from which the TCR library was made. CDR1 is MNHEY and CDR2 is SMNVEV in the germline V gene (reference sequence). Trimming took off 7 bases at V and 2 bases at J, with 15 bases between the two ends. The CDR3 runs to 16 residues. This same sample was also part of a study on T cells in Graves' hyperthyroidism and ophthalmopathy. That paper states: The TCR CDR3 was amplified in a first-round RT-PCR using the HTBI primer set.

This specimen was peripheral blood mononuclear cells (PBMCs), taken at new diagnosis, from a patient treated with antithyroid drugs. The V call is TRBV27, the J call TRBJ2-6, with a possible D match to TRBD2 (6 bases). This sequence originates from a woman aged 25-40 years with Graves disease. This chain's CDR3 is CASNPTSSAGANVLTF. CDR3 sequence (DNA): TGTGCCAGCAACCCCACTAGCTCGGCTGGGGCCAACGTCCTGACTTTC.